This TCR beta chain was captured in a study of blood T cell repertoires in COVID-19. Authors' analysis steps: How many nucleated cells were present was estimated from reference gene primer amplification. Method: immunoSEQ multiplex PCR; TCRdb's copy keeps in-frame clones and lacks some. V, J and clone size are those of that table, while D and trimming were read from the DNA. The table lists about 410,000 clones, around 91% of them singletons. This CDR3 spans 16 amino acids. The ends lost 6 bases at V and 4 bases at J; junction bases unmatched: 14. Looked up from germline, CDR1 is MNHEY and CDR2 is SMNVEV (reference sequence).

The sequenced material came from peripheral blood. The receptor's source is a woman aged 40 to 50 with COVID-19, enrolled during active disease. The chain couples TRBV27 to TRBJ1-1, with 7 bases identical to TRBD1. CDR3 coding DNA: TGTGCCAGCAGGCCCGTAGACAGGGCGCGGGGCACTGAAGCTTTCTTT. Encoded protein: CASRPVDRARGTEAFF.